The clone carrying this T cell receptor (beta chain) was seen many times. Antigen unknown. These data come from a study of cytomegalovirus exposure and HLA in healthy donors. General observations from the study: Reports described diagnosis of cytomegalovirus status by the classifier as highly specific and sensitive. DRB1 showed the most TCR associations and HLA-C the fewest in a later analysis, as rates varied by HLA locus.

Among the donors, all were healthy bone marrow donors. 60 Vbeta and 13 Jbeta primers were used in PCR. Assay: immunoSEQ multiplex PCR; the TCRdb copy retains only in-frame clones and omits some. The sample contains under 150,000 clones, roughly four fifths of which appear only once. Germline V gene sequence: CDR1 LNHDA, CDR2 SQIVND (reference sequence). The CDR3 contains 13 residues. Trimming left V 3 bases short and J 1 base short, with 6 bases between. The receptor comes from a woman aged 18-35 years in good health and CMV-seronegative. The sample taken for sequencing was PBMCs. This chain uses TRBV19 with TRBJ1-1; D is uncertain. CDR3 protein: CASSIGQNTEAFF. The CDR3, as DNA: TGTGCCAGTAGTATTGGGCAGAACACTGAAGCTTTCTTT.